The entry below describes one TCR beta chain. Treatment in this sample: oral pan-JAK inhibitor, 5-10 mg twice daily. Peripheral blood and lesional scalp punch biopsies were taken from alopecia areata patients. These data belong to a study of CD8+ T cells in alopecia areata. cDNA prepared by RNA extraction and subsequent reverse transcription served as the template for sequencing. This table comes from immunoSEQ multiplex PCR, and its TCRdb copy is limited to in-frame clones, with some not included. The table records more than 200,000 clones, roughly 64% of them present only once. CDR3 length equals 16 residues. The germline gives CDR1 LGHNA, CDR2 YSLEER. The V gene lost 0 bases and the J gene lost 2 bases, with 8 bases spanning the gap.

Specimen: CD4+ T cells sorted from blood, collected at week 4, from a patient treated with tofacitinib. The sequence came from a human donor with alopecia areata. The rearrangement uses TRBV4-3 and TRBJ2-6; TRBD1 is a possible D gene (6 bases). The CDR3 reads CASSQDWGPGANVLTF. CDR3 nucleotides: TGCGCCAGCAGCCAAGATTGGGGGCCTGGGGCCAACGTCCTGACTTTC.